These 27 T cell receptor beta chains share one sample of origin, sequenced in a study of cytomegalovirus exposure and HLA in healthy donors. Amplification used 60 Vbeta primers and 13 Jbeta primers. TCRdb keeps only in-frame clones here, not all; method: immunoSEQ multiplex PCR. The sample includes 100,000 to 150,000 clones, about 80% of them seen just once. The specimen was PBMCs. The receptors shown here come from a man aged 25-45 years in good health and CMV-seronegative.

This sequence joins TRBV2 and TRBJ2-1; the D is unclear. V was clipped by 6 bases and J by 4 bases, with 19 bases between them. Germline loops: CDR1 SNHLY, CDR2 FYNNEI. CDR3 size: 16 residues. CDR3 amino acids: CASRALETSTYNEQFF. The CDR3 nucleotides read TGTGCCAGCAGAGCCCTCGAAACCTCGACTTACAATGAGCAGTTCTTC.

This chain joins TRBV28 and TRBJ2-1; 11 nucleotides align to TRBD2. The length of the CDR3 is 13 residues. J lost 9 bases, V lost 10 bases, and 8 bases had no gene match. Germline V lookup: CDR1 MDHEN, CDR2 SYDVKM. CDR3 DNA sequence: TGTGCCACCATAGCGGGAGGGCAGTTTGAGCAGTTCTTC. It specifies CATIAGGQFEQFF.

This rearrangement joins TRBV7-8 to TRBJ2-7; D is possibly TRBD1 (6 bases). CDR3 length: 15 amino acids. The V end lost 4 bases, the J end lost 2 bases, and 15 bases lay between the germline ends. The germline CDR1 and CDR2 sequences are SGHVS and FQNEAQ. The CDR3 here is CASSSVRGTAYEQYF. In nucleotides, the CDR3 is TGTGCCAGCAGCTCCGTGAGGGGGACGGCCTACGAGCAGTACTTC.

The rearrangement joins TRBV14 to TRBJ2-3, with D unresolved. The V and J ends lost 1 base and 0 bases respectively, with 11 bases between them. This CDR3 region has 16 residues. Germline V gene sequence: CDR1 SGHDN, CDR2 FVKESK. The DNA of the CDR3 is TGTGCCAGCAGCCAAGCCGCCATCCTAAGCACAGATACGCAGTATTTT. Protein product: CASSQAAILSTDTQYF. Variable domain in full (rest from reference TRBV14 and TRBJ2-3): EAGVTQFPSHSVIEKGQTVTLRCDPISGHDNLYWYRRVMGKEIKFLLHFVKESKQDESGMPNNRFLAERTGGTYSTLKVQPAELEDSGVYFCASSQAAILSTDTQYFGPGTRLTVL.

Concerning this clone: The germline gene is not matched at one end of the junction; a read error may be the cause. This chain connects TRBV9 to TRBJ2-2, with D tentatively TRBD1 (5 bases). This CDR3 has 13 residues. Germline-derived CDR1 and CDR2 are SGDLS and YYNGEE. CDR3 in amino acids: CAGSDRFAGELFF. CDR3 sequence (DNA): TGTGCCGGCAGCGACAGATTCGCCGGGGAGCTGTTTTTT.

The gene calls are TRBV2 and TRBJ1-2; 8 bases are shared with TRBD1. This CDR3 region has 14 residues. Losses at the gene ends were 5 bases for V and 7 bases for J; bases not matched to a gene: 9. Germline V gene sequence: CDR1 SNHLY, CDR2 FYNNEI. The CDR3, as DNA: TGTGCCAGCAGTCTACGGACAGGGCGGTCTGGCTACACCTTC. It yields the protein CASSLRTGRSGYTF. The full variable domain, completed using reference TRBV2 and TRBJ1-2, is EPEVTQTPSHQVTQMGQEVILRCVPISNHLYFYWYRQILGQKVEFLVSFYNNEISEKSEIFDDQFSVERPDGSNFTLKIRSTKLEDSAMYFCASSLRTGRSGYTFGSGTRLTVV.

About this clone: Different DNA sequences within this sample yield the same CDR3. This chain joins TRBV4-1 and TRBJ2-7; a possible D gene is TRBD2 (6 bases). The V end lost 1 base, the J end lost 3 bases, and 10 bases lay between the germline ends. Germline V lookup: CDR1 MGHRA, CDR2 YSYEKL. This CDR3 has 14 residues. The CDR3 reads CASSQGRGYYEQYF. CDR3 coding DNA: TGCGCCAGCAGCCAAGGGCGGGGTTACTACGAGCAGTACTTC.

This chain uses TRBV30 with TRBJ2-7; 8 bases fit TRBD2. The J segment lost 7 bases and the V segment lost 5 bases, leaving 4 bases of the junction unmatched. The CDR3 extends over 11 amino acids. The germline V gene encodes CDR1 GTSNPN and CDR2 SVGIG (reference sequence). In nucleotides, the CDR3 is TGTGCCTGGGGACTAGCACGGGAGCAGTACTTC. This codes for CAWGLAREQYF.

The chain carries TRBV5-1 and TRBJ2-5; no reliable D call. Germline V CDR1 and CDR2: SGHRS, YFSETQ. The CDR3 is 14 residues long. Between the trimmed V and J ends, which lost 4 bases and 2 bases, there was a span of 12 bases. The CDR3 reads CASSPQAFQETQYF. The CDR3 nucleotides are TGCGCCAGCAGCCCCCAGGCCTTTCAAGAGACCCAGTACTTC.

The CDR3 DNA reads TGTGCCAGCAGCCCCCGGACAGGCGGAGCCAAAAACATTCAGTACTTC. Translation gives CASSPRTGGAKNIQYF. The J gene is TRBJ2-4, the V gene TRBV7-2, with 7 bases fitting TRBD1. The CDR3 runs 16 residues. Per the germline V gene, CDR1 is SGHTA and CDR2 is FQGNSA. V lost 5 bases and J lost 0; bases outside the gene matches: 7.

This clone showed up just a few times. The V gene is TRBV9, the J gene TRBJ2-7; 8 bases are a match to TRBD1. Per germline, CDR1 SGDLS and CDR2 YYNGEE. CDR3 length equals 14 residues. The junction had 9 bases not matched to a gene; V was cut back by 3 bases and J by 7 bases. In DNA form, the CDR3 reads TGTGCCAGCAGCGCGGGACAGGTCTCGGAAGAGCAGTACTTC. Its translation: CASSAGQVSEEQYF.

This chain uses TRBV13 with TRBJ2-2, with TRBD2 identical over 13 bases. Germline V gene data show CDR1 as PRHDT and CDR2 as FYEKMQ (reference sequence). This CDR3 region has 19 residues. J was trimmed by 4 bases and V by 3 bases; bases with no gene match: 11. The CDR3 DNA follows: TGTGCCAGCAGCTTTGGTCTAGCAGGGACTAGCGGGACCACCGGGGAGCTGTTTTTT. It encodes CASSFGLAGTSGTTGELFF.

The V gene is TRBV5-4, the J gene TRBJ1-2, with 7 bases that match TRBD1. Per the germline V gene, CDR1 is SGHNT and CDR2 is YYREEE (reference sequence). V shed 0 bases, J shed 8 bases, and the junction held 10 bases outside the gene matches. The CDR3 totals 15 residues. The CDR3 sequence is CASSLEQGWALGYTF. The CDR3 region has the DNA TGTGCCAGCAGCTTGGAACAGGGGTGGGCGCTGGGCTACACCTTC.

The rearrangement links TRBV28 to TRBJ2-3, with 8 positions matching TRBD2. CDR1 is MDHEN, CDR2 SYDVKM, per germline. The junction had 9 bases not matched to a gene; V was cut back by 7 bases and J by 6 bases. CDR3 length: 14 amino acids. This chain's CDR3 is CASTRAGVLDTQYF. The CDR3, as DNA: TGTGCCAGCACCCGAGCGGGAGTCCTTGATACGCAGTATTTT.

This chain joins TRBV7-9 and TRBJ2-1; D perhaps matches TRBD1 (5 bases). In germline, CDR1 is SEHNR, CDR2 FQNEAQ (reference sequence). V shed 4 bases and J shed 2 bases, with 15 bases lying between them. This CDR3 has 16 residues. CDR3 nucleotide sequence: TGTGCCAGCAGCTCCCGTTTGGGGCTGGCCTACAATGAGCAGTTCTTC. This codes for CASSSRLGLAYNEQFF.

The chain is built from TRBV7-9 and TRBJ2-1; D is ambiguous. CDR3 length equals 13 residues. Germline loops: CDR1 SEHNR, CDR2 FQNEAQ (reference sequence). Trimming removed 2 bases at V and 13 bases at J, with 15 bases between. The CDR3 DNA is TGTGCCAGCAGCTTACCCCCCCCCGCGAGCCAGTTCTTC. Translated, it gives CASSLPPPASQFF.

This rearrangement joins TRBV27 to TRBJ1-2; D perhaps matches TRBD1 (5 bases). The CDR3 is 15 amino acids. The germline gives CDR1 MNHEY, CDR2 SMNVEV (reference sequence). The germline V and J ends were trimmed by 0 bases and 1 base, with 9 bases remaining between them. The CDR3 loop reads CASSLSQGYNYGYTF. The CDR3 coding sequence is TGTGCCAGCAGTTTATCGCAGGGATATAACTATGGCTACACCTTC.

This clone was picked up one time. This sample also contains other DNA sequences that code for the same CDR3. This sequence joins TRBV7-9 and TRBJ1-2; perhaps TRBD1 as D (6 bases). Between the trimmed V and J ends, which lost 4 bases and 2 bases, there was a span of 8 bases. The CDR3 loop spans 13 amino acids. The V gene's germline CDR1 is SEHNR and CDR2 FQNEAQ (reference sequence). The CDR3 DNA reads TGTGCCAGCAGCTCGGACAGCAACTATGGCTACACCTTC. The encoded protein is CASSSDSNYGYTF. Full variable domain (missing parts from reference TRBV7-9 and TRBJ1-2): DTGVSQNPRHKITKRGQNVTFRCDPISEHNRLYWYRQTLGQGPEFLTYFQNEAQLEKSRLLSDRFSAERPKGSFSTLEIQRTEQGDSAMYLCASSSDSNYGYTFGSGTRLTVV.

The chain employs TRBV5-4 and TRBJ2-1; TRBD2 matches at 9 bases. The CDR3 sequence is 15 residues long. Germline V lookup: CDR1 SGHNT, CDR2 YYREEE (reference sequence). The J segment lost 5 bases and the V segment lost 7 bases, leaving 10 bases of the junction unmatched. The CDR3 nucleotides read TGTGCCAGCGTTAGCGGGAGCTTCGGGGACAATGAGCAGTTCTTC. Translated, it gives CASVSGSFGDNEQFF.

The rearrangement joins TRBV7-6 to TRBJ2-7; a weak D match, TRBD2 (5 bases). V dropped 2 bases and J dropped 1 base, with 9 bases sitting between them. Germline CDR1 and CDR2: SGHVS and FNYEAQ. This CDR3 has 14 amino acids. CDR3 amino acids: CASSLSPGSYEQYF. DNA of the CDR3: TGTGCCAGCAGCTTATCACCGGGATCCTACGAGCAGTACTTC.

V gene TRBV9 combines with J gene TRBJ1-6; D gene ambiguous. V gave up 4 bases and J gave up 8 bases, with 22 bases separating them. The V gene's germline CDR1 is SGDLS and CDR2 YYNGEE. CDR3 length: 17 amino acids. CDR3 sequence reads: CASSLSGFAAKDSPLHF. For the CDR3, the DNA is TGTGCCAGCAGCCTCTCCGGGTTTGCAGCCAAAGATTCACCCCTCCACTTT.

The chain uses TRBV5-6 and TRBJ2-7; D is unclear. V lost 0 bases, J lost 6 bases, and 4 bases lay in between. Germline CDR1 SGHDT, CDR2 YYEEEE. The length of the CDR3 is 11 residues. CDR3: CASSLESEQYF. In DNA, the CDR3 is TGTGCCAGCAGCTTGGAGAGCGAGCAGTACTTC.

This clone was observed a handful of times. This chain uses TRBV6-5 with TRBJ2-3; 10 bases are a match to TRBD1. Germline CDR1 and CDR2: MNHEY and SVGAGI. V shed 5 bases, J shed 3 bases, and the junction held 5 bases outside the gene matches. The CDR3 covers 15 residues. The CDR3: CASSTGTGVTDTQYF. In DNA, the CDR3 is TGTGCCAGCAGTACCGGGACAGGGGTTACAGATACGCAGTATTTT.

This clone appeared a single time. V and J are TRBV29-1 and TRBJ1-2, with 7 bases identical to TRBD1. Germline lookup yields CDR1 SQVTM and CDR2 ANQGSEA. The CDR3 has 11 amino acids. V lost 2 bases, J lost 8 bases, and 2 bases stayed unmatched. The CDR3 sequence: CSVETGEGYTF. DNA of the CDR3: TGCAGCGTTGAAACAGGGGAGGGCTACACCTTC. The full variable domain, with the rest looked up from reference TRBV29-1 and TRBJ1-2, is SAVISQKPSRDICQRGTSLTIQCQVDSQVTMMFWYRQQPGQSLTLIATANQGSEATYESGFVIDKFPISRPNLTFSTLTVSNMSPEDSSIYLCSVETGEGYTFGSGTRLTVV.

The rearrangement links TRBV19 to TRBJ2-7; 11 nucleotides match TRBD2. V trimming: 5 bases; J trimming: 1 base; junction bases outside the gene matches: 1. Per germline, CDR1 LNHDA and CDR2 SQIVND (reference sequence). This CDR3 has 14 amino acids. In nucleotides, the CDR3 is TGTGCCAGTAGTGCTAGCGGGGGGTCCTACGAGCAGTACTTC. Its protein is CASSASGGSYEQYF.

The chain employs TRBV13 and TRBJ2-7, with TRBD1 as a possible D gene (5 bases). V was trimmed by 0 bases and J by 5 bases, leaving 11 bases between them. CDR1 is PRHDT, CDR2 FYEKMQ, per germline (reference sequence). CDR3 length: 14 amino acids. CDR3 region: CASSLGQGIDEQYF. The DNA of the CDR3 is TGTGCCAGCAGCTTAGGTCAGGGAATTGACGAGCAGTACTTC. The full variable domain, in which reference TRBV13 and TRBJ2-7 provide the parts outside the CDR3, is AAGVIQSPRHLIKEKRETATLKCYPIPRHDTVYWYQQGPGQDPQFLISFYEKMQSDKGSIPDRFSAQQFSDYHSELNMSSLELGDSALYFCASSLGQGIDEQYFGPGTRLTVT.

The chain is built from TRBV7-3 and TRBJ2-1; no clear D. V lost 2 bases, J lost 5 bases, and 7 bases lay in between. The CDR3 has 13 amino acids. CDR1 and CDR2 (germline): SGHTA, FQGTGA. This CDR3 reads CASSLERDNEQFF. The CDR3, as DNA: TGTGCCAGCAGCTTAGAGAGAGACAATGAGCAGTTCTTC.